Below, 13 T cell receptor beta chains from the same sample are listed, as sequenced in a study of shared clonotypes between healthy human individuals. Clones were sequenced by immunoSEQ multiplex PCR, and TCRdb holds only the in-frame ones, with some missing. Among millions of clones, over 85% were seen once, and the ten largest hold over 0.12%. The specimen was naive CD4+ T cells sorted from blood. This sample's subset: CD45RA+ positively selected. The receptors were gathered from a man aged 18 to 30 in good health.

This clone has just one count. CDR3 region: CASSLARDEQYF. The DNA for the CDR3 is TGTGCCAGCAGTTTAGCCAGGGACGAGCAGTACTTC. J is TRBJ2-7 and V is TRBV28, with a weak D call TRBD1 (5 bases). This CDR3 contains 12 residues. Trimming cost V 2 bases and J 5 bases, with 7 bases left between them. Germline V lookup: CDR1 MDHEN, CDR2 SYDVKM. Based on the CDR3 plus reference TRBV28 and TRBJ2-7, the full variable domain is DVKVTQSSRYLVKRTGEKVFLECVQDMDHENMFWYRQDPGLGLRLIYFSYDVKMKEKGDIPEGYSVSREKKERFSLILESASTNQTSMYLCASSLARDEQYFGPGTRLTVT.

The gene calls are TRBV5-4 and TRBJ2-3, with TRBD1 as a possible D gene (6 bases). The CDR3 runs to 15 residues. The V end lost 5 bases, the J end lost 0 bases, and 13 bases lay between the germline ends. Per the germline V gene, CDR1 is SGHNT and CDR2 is YYREEE (reference sequence). The CDR3 region is CASRPDRASTDTQYF. In DNA, the CDR3 is TGTGCCAGCAGACCGGACAGAGCTAGCACAGATACGCAGTATTTT.

The CDR3 region is CASSLIGSGAFF. In DNA, the CDR3 is TGTGCCAGCAGCTTAATAGGGAGCGGAGCTTTCTTT. The chain recombines TRBV7-2 with TRBJ1-1, with D uncertain. V was shortened by 2 bases and J by 10 bases, with 11 bases between the two germline ends. The CDR3 contains 12 residues. Germline V gives CDR1 SGHTA, CDR2 FQGNSA.

This clone is a singleton in its sample. The chain links TRBV11-2 to TRBJ1-1, with D tentatively TRBD1 (5 bases). Germline CDR1 SGHAT, CDR2 FQNNGV. This CDR3 is built from 14 residues. V lost 5 bases and J 3 bases, leaving 13 bases between the germline ends. This CDR3 reads CASSPRQLHTEAFF. CDR3 coding DNA: TGTGCCAGCAGCCCCCGACAGCTCCACACTGAAGCTTTCTTT.

The DNA of the CDR3 is TGTGCCTGGAGTCCCCAGGAGCCCCGTGCACGATACTTC. Residues: CAWSPQEPRARYF. The rearrangement joins TRBV30 to TRBJ2-7; D gene ambiguous. Germline V lookup: CDR1 GTSNPN, CDR2 SVGIG (reference sequence). Trimming cost V 2 bases and J 13 bases, with 21 bases left between them. The CDR3 totals 13 residues.

The V and J genes are TRBV7-9 and TRBJ2-3, with D perhaps TRBD1 (6 bases). Germline values: CDR1 SEHNR, CDR2 FQNEAQ (reference sequence). The CDR3 consists of 16 residues. V shed 6 bases and J shed 5 bases, with 21 bases lying between them. CDR3 DNA: TGTGCCAGCAGTAAAACCCTTGTACAGGGAGAAGATACGCAGTATTTT. The encoded protein is CASSKTLVQGEDTQYF.

In this sample, this clone turned up once. The rearrangement links TRBV30 to TRBJ2-7; D is undetermined. Per the germline V gene, CDR1 is GTSNPN and CDR2 is SVGIG (reference sequence). This CDR3 is built from 14 residues. The V and J ends lost 0 bases and 0 bases respectively, with 9 bases between them. The CDR3 bases are TGTGCCTGGAGTGTGGCGCCCTTCTCCTACGAGCAGTACTTC. As protein: CAWSVAPFSYEQYF.

The V gene is TRBV7-9, the J gene TRBJ2-7; 7 bases match TRBD2. CDR1 is SEHNR and CDR2 is FQNEAQ in the germline V gene (reference sequence). The J segment lost 3 bases and the V segment lost 1 base, leaving 15 bases of the junction unmatched. The CDR3 has 18 amino acids. CDR3 in amino acids: CASSLDSGPGTTYYEQYF. The CDR3 DNA is TGTGCCAGCAGCTTAGACTCAGGGCCCGGGACTACCTACTACGAGCAGTACTTC. The whole variable domain, filled in from reference TRBV7-9 and TRBJ2-7, reads DTGVSQNPRHKITKRGQNVTFRCDPISEHNRLYWYRQTLGQGPEFLTYFQNEAQLEKSRLLSDRFSAERPKGSFSTLEIQRTEQGDSAMYLCASSLDSGPGTTYYEQYFGPGTRLTVT.

V usage is TRBV10-2 and J usage is TRBJ2-7; perhaps TRBD2 as D (6 bases). This CDR3 is 15 amino acids long. Looked up from germline, CDR1 is WSHSY and CDR2 is SAAADI. The V and J ends lost 3 bases and 3 bases respectively, with 15 bases between them. This CDR3 is CASSDYGGGYYEQYF. CDR3 bases: TGCGCCAGCAGTGACTATGGGGGAGGATACTACGAGCAGTACTTC.

The chain employs TRBV27 and TRBJ1-2, with 9 nucleotides matching TRBD1. Trimming cost V 6 bases and J 3 bases; bases outside gene matches: 8. The CDR3 totals 15 residues. CDR1 MNHEY and CDR2 SMNVEV come from the germline V gene (reference sequence). The CDR3 is CASRRTGGKDYGYTF. The DNA of the CDR3 is TGTGCCAGCAGGAGAACAGGGGGCAAAGACTATGGCTACACCTTC.

CDR3 sequence (DNA): TGTGCCAGCAGCCAATCGCGGACCGGGGAGCTGTTTTTT. This codes for CASSQSRTGELFF. The V gene is TRBV6-5, the J gene TRBJ2-2; D gene unclear. The CDR3 covers 13 residues. CDR1 and CDR2 from the germline V gene are MNHEY and SVGAGI. Between the trimmed V and J ends, which lost 6 bases and 5 bases, there was a span of 10 bases.

V and J are TRBV19 and TRBJ1-1; D uncertain. Trimming took 6 bases from V and 1 from J, leaving 15 bases between them. This CDR3 spans 15 amino acids. Germline lookup yields CDR1 LNHDA and CDR2 SQIVND (reference sequence). This CDR3 reads CASRNNPVPNTEAFF. The CDR3 DNA follows: TGTGCCAGTAGAAATAACCCGGTCCCGAACACTGAAGCTTTCTTT.

Note on this clone: The same CDR3 is also encoded by other DNA sequences in this sample. The CDR3 loop is CASSFRTGGNTEAFF. CDR3 sequence (DNA): TGTGCCAGCAGTTTCCGGACAGGGGGGAACACTGAAGCTTTCTTT. The genes are TRBV6-5 and TRBJ1-1, with 10 bases matching TRBD1. The CDR3 spans 15 residues. J was trimmed by 1 base and V by 4 bases; bases with no gene match: 3. Looked up from germline, CDR1 is MNHEY and CDR2 is SVGAGI.